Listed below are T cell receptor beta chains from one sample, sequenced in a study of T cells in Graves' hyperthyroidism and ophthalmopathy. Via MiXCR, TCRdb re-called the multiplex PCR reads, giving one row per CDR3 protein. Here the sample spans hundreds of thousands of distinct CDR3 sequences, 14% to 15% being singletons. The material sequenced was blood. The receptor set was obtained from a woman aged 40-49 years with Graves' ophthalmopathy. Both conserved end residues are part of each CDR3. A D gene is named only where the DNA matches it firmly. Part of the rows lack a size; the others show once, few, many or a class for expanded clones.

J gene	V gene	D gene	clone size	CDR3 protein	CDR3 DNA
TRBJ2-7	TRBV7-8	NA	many	CASSSQVGEQYF	TGTGCCAGCAGCTCACAAGTCGGCGAGCAGTACTTC
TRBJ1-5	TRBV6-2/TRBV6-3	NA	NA	CASSFSYGNSNQPQHF	TGTGCCAGCAGTTTTAGCTACGGCAATAGCAATCAGCCCCAGCATTTT
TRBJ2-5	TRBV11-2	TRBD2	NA	CASSRTSGSHETQYF	TGTGCCAGCAGCCGGACTAGCGGGAGTCATGAGACCCAGTACTTC
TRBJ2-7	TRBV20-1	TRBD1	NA	CSDRDRSSYEQYF	TGCAGTGATCGGGACAGGTCCTCCTACGAGCAGTACTTC
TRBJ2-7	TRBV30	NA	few	CAWSVGAYEQYF	TGTGCCTGGAGTGTAGGGGCCTACGAGCAGTACTTC
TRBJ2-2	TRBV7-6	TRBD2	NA	CASSLLRGSDGELFF	TGTGCCAGCAGCTTATTACGCGGGAGTGACGGGGAGCTGTTTTTT
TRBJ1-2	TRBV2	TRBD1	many	CASMWSGGPYGYTF	TGTGCCAGCATGTGGTCAGGGGGTCCCTATGGCTACACCTTC
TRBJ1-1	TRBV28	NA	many	CASSLQGEWNTEAFF	TGTGCCAGCAGTCTACAGGGAGAATGGAACACTGAAGCTTTCTTT
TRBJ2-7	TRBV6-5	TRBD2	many	CASSYSIGSGRGEQYF	TGTGCCAGCAGTTACTCGATTGGTAGCGGGAGGGGCGAGCAGTACTTC
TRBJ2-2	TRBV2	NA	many	CASSADWPNTGELFF	TGTGCCAGCAGTGCCGACTGGCCGAACACCGGGGAGCTGTTTTTT
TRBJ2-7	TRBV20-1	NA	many	CSAVGLRVYEQYF	TGCAGTGCTGTGGGTCTTCGGGTGTACGAGCAGTACTTC
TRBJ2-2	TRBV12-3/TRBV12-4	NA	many	CASSPDLGGELFF	TGTGCCAGCAGCCCAGATTTGGGCGGGGAGCTGTTTTTT
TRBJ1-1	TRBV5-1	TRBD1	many	CASSFSSGTGGTEAFF	TGCGCCAGCAGCTTTTCATCCGGGACAGGGGGCACTGAAGCTTTCTTT
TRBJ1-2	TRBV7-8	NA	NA	CASSSPRNYGYTF	TGTGCCAGCAGCTCTCCTAGAAACTATGGCTACACCTTC
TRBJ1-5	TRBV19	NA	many	CASSPSSLSQPQHF	TGTGCCAGTAGCCCCTCTTCATTGTCTCAGCCCCAGCATTTT
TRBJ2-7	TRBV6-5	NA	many	CASSYSRGGTEQYF	TGTGCCAGCAGTTACAGTCGAGGCGGGACCGAGCAGTACTTC
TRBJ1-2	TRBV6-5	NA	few	CASSYDGTAGGYTF	TGTGCCAGCAGTTACGATGGCACAGCGGGAGGCTACACCTTC
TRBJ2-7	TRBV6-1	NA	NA	CASSSTKQGVEQYF	TGTGCCAGCAGCTCAACAAAACAGGGTGTCGAGCAGTACTTC
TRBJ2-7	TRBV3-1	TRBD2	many	CASSPGLVNEQYF	TGTGCCAGCAGCCCGGGACTAGTAAACGAGCAGTACTTC
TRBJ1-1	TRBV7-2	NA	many	CASRRAGPTTEAFF	TGTGCCAGCAGGCGAGCCGGACCGACCACTGAAGCTTTCTTT
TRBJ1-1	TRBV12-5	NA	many	CASGFGPGVPSNTEAFF	NA
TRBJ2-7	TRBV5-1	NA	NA	CASSLEYGFNSYEQYF	TGCGCCAGCAGCTTGGAATATGGATTTAACTCCTACGAGCAGTACTTC
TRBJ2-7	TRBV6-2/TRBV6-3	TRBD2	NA	CASSYPGRGYYEQYF	TGTGCCAGCAGTTACCCCGGGAGGGGATACTACGAGCAGTACTTC
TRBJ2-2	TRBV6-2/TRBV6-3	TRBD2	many	CASSSYGLAVNTGELFF	TGTGCCAGCAGTTCCTACGGACTAGCGGTAAACACCGGGGAGCTGTTTTTT
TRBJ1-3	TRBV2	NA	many	CASRGPGRSSGNTIYF	TGTGCCAGCAGAGGACCGGGACGTAGCTCTGGAAACACCATATATTTT
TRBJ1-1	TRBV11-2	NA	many	CASSYLYNTEAFF	TGTGCCAGCAGCTACCTTTACAACACTGAAGCTTTCTTT
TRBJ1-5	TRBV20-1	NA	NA	CSAGTLSDQPQHF	TGCAGTGCCGGGACGCTCAGCGATCAGCCCCAGCATTTT
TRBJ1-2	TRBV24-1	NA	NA	CATSDGGYDGYTF	TGTGCCACCAGTGATGGAGGGTACGATGGCTACACCTTC
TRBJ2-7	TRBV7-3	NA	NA	CASSLTSLTSYEQYF	TGTGCCAGCAGCTTAACTTCCTTAACCTCCTACGAGCAGTACTTC
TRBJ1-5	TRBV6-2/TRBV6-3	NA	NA	CASNRRLGLVYQPQHF	TGTGCCAGCAACCGACGCTTAGGGCTAGTTTATCAGCCCCAGCATTTT
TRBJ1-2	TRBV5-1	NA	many	CASSWAGGLYGYTF	TGCGCCAGCAGCTGGGCCGGGGGCCTATATGGCTACACCTTC
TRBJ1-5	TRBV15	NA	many	CATSRDLRPGTLGGQPQHF	TGTGCCACCAGCAGAGATCTTCGTCCTGGGACCCTAGGGGGGCAGCCCCAGCATTTT
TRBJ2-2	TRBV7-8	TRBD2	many	CASSLTGLAGVGGELFF	TGTGCCAGCAGCTTGACGGGACTAGCGGGAGTTGGCGGGGAGCTGTTTTTT
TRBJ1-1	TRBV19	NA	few	CASSIYGANTEAFF	TGTGCCAGTAGTATCTACGGGGCGAACACTGAAGCTTTCTTT
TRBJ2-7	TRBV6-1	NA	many	CASNPDWGASTYEQYF	TGTGCCAGCAACCCAGACTGGGGCGCATCAACCTACGAGCAGTACTTC
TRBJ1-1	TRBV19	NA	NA	CASSILDRNTEAFF	TGTGCCAGTAGTATTCTGGACAGGAACACTGAAGCTTTCTTT
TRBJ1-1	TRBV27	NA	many	CASSLDPLNTEAFF	TGTGCCAGCAGTTTAGATCCCCTGAACACTGAAGCTTTCTTT